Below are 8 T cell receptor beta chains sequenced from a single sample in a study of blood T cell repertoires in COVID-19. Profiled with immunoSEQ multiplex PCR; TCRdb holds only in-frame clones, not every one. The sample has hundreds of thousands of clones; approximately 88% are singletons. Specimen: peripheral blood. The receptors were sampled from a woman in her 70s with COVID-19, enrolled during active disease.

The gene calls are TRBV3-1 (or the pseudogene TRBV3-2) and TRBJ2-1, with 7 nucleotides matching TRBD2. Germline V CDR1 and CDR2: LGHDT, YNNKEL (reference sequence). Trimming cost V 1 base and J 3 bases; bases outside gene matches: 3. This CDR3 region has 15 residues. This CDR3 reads CASSQAAGVYNEQFF. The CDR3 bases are TGTGCCAGCAGCCAAGCGGCGGGAGTCTACAATGAGCAGTTCTTC.

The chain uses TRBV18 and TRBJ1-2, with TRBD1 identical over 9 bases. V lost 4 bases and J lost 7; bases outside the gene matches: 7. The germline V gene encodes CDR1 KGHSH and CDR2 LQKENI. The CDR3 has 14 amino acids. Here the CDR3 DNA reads TGTGCCAGCTCACAAGAACAGGGGGCCGGTGGCTACACCTTC. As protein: CASSQEQGAGGYTF.

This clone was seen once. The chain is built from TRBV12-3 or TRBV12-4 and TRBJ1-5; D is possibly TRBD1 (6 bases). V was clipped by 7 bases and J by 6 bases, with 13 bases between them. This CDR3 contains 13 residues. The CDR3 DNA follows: TGTGCCAGCATTGGGGGGGCTGGTCAGCCCCAGCATTTT. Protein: CASIGGAGQPQHF.

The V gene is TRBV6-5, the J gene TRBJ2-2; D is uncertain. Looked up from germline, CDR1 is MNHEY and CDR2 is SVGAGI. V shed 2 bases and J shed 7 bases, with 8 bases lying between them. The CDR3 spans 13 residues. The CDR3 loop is CASSYEPGGELFF. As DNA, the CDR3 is TGTGCCAGCAGTTACGAGCCAGGCGGGGAGCTGTTTTTT.

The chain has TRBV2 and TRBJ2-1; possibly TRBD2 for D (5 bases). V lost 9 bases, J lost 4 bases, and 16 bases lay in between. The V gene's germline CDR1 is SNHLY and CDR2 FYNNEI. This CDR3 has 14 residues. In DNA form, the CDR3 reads TGTGCCAGTACCCCGCATAGGACTTACAATGAGCAGTTCTTC. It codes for CASTPHRTYNEQFF. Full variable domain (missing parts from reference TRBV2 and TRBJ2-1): EPEVTQTPSHQVTQMGQEVILRCVPISNHLYFYWYRQILGQKVEFLVSFYNNEISEKSEIFDDQFSVERPDGSNFTLKIRSTKLEDSAMYFCASTPHRTYNEQFFGPGTRLTVL.

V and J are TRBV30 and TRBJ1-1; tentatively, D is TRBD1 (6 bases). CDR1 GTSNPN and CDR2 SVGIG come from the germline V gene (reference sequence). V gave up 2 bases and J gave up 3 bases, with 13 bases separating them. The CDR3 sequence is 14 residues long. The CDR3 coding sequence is TGTGCCTGGAGTATCGGGGGGGGCGACACTGAAGCTTTCTTT. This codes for CAWSIGGGDTEAFF.

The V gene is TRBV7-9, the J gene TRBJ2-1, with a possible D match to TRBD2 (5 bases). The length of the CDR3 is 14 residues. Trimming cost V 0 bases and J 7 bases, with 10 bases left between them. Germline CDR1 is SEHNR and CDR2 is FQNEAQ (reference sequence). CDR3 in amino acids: CASSLAGVFNEQFF. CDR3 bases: TGTGCCAGCAGCTTAGCGGGAGTATTTAATGAGCAGTTCTTC.

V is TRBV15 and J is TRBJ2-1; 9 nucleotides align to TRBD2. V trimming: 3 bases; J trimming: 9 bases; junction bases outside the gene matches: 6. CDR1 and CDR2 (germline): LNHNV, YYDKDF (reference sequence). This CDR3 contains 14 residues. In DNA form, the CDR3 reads TGTGCCACCAGCAGGGAGGGACTAGCCCTTGAGCAGTTCTTC. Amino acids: CATSREGLALEQFF.